A selection of T cell receptor beta chains follows, all from one sample in a study of blood T cell repertoires in COVID-19. Repertoires were generated with immunoSEQ multiplex PCR, while TCRdb's copy carries only in-frame clones and drops some. The sample shows about 180,000 clones, 80% to 90% of them seen only once. Sequencing was performed on peripheral blood. All receptors come from a man between 60 and 70 years old with acute or convalescent COVID-19. Each CDR3 is given with its conserved first and last residue. D genes are given only for firm matches. The size field is filled for only some rows; it gives once, few, many or a size class.

len	v_gene	j_gene	abundance	d_gene	CDR3aa	CDR3nt
16	TRBV7-3	TRBJ2-7	.	TRBD2	CASNSNGTSGRYEQYF	TGTGCCAGCAACTCTAACGGGACTAGCGGGAGGTACGAGCAGTACTTC
15	TRBV5-4	TRBJ1-2	.	.	CASSFRTHTGYGYTF	TGTGCCAGCAGCTTCCGGACACATACGGGCTATGGCTACACCTTC
13	TRBV19	TRBJ1-5	.	TRBD1	CASGRQGTQPQHF	TGTGCCAGTGGCCGACAGGGAACTCAGCCCCAGCATTTT
16	TRBV5-5	TRBJ1-3	.	TRBD1	CASSLIPTGSGNTIYF	TGTGCCAGCAGCTTAATACCGACAGGGTCGGGAAACACCATATATTTT
15	TRBV3-1/TRBV3-2	TRBJ2-1	.	TRBD1	CASSQTGQPYNEQFF	TGTGCCAGCAGCCAAACGGGACAGCCATACAATGAGCAGTTCTTC
15	TRBV9	TRBJ2-5	.	.	CASSATGGVRETQYF	TGTGCCAGCAGCGCCACTGGAGGGGTCCGAGAGACCCAGTACTTC
14	TRBV6-5	TRBJ1-6	once	.	CASSYSSGDSPLHF	TGTGCCAGCAGTTACTCGTCAGGGGATTCACCCCTCCACTTT
13	TRBV28	TRBJ1-4	.	.	CAGRSTGFEKLFF	TGTGCCGGGCGGTCAACAGGGTTTGAAAAACTGTTTTTT
15	TRBV7-2	TRBJ2-7	.	TRBD2	CASSQTSGYSYEQYF	TGTGCCAGCAGCCAGACTAGCGGATACTCCTACGAGCAGTACTTC
13	TRBV11-2	TRBJ1-5	once	.	CASSLQGNPPQHF	TGTGCCAGCAGCTTACAGGGCAATCCTCCCCAGCATTTT
14	TRBV5-1	TRBJ2-1	.	.	CASSLPRFYNEQFF	TGCGCCAGCAGCTTGCCGCGGTTTTACAATGAGCAGTTCTTC
14	TRBV30	TRBJ2-2	once	TRBD2	CARTSGRASGELFF	TGTGCCCGTACTAGCGGGAGGGCGTCCGGGGAGCTGTTTTTT
16	TRBV19	TRBJ2-7	.	TRBD1	CASSTLGQGSAYEQYF	TGTGCCAGTAGTACCCTGGGACAGGGATCTGCCTACGAGCAGTACTTC
15	TRBV14	TRBJ2-1	.	TRBD2	CASSLGLAAYNEQFF	TGTGCCAGCAGCCTGGGACTAGCGGCCTACAATGAGCAGTTCTTC
15	TRBV28	TRBJ1-5	.	.	CASSLAERAGQPQHF	TGTGCCAGCAGTTTAGCCGAACGGGCGGGCCAGCCCCAGCATTTT
15	TRBV27	TRBJ2-3	.	.	CASRSRRGGTDTQYF	TGTGCCAGCAGGAGTCGGCGGGGAGGCACAGATACGCAGTATTTT
16	TRBV18	TRBJ2-1	.	.	CASSPIRIALVNEQFF	TGTGCCAGCTCACCAATAAGAATAGCATTGGTAAATGAGCAGTTCTTC
15	TRBV7-2	TRBJ2-7	.	TRBD2	CASSLGSSGISKQYF	TGTGCCAGCAGCTTAGGGTCTAGCGGCATCAGCAAGCAGTACTTC
17	TRBV27	TRBJ1-1	.	TRBD1	CASSLRGTGGVHTEAFF	TGTGCCAGCAGTTTAAGGGGGACAGGGGGCGTGCACACTGAAGCTTTCTTT
17	TRBV28	TRBJ2-7	.	TRBD2	CASTSPGLAGIPYEQYF	TGTGCCAGCACCAGCCCTGGACTAGCGGGAATACCCTACGAGCAGTACTTC